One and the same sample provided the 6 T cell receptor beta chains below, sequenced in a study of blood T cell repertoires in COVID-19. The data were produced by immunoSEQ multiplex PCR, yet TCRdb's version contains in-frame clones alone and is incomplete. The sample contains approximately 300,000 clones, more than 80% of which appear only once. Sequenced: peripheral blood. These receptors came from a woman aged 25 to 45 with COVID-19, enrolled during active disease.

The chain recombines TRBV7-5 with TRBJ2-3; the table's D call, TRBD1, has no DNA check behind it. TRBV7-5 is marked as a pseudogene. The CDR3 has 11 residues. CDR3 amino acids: CVRSLLTAQYF. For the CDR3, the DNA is TGTGTCAGAAGCCTTTTGACAGCGCAGTATTTT.

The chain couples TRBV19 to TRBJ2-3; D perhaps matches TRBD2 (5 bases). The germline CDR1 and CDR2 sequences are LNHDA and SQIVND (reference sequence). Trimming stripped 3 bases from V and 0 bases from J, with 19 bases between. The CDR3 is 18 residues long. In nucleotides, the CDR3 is TGTGCCAGTAGTATGGCTCTCCTGGGGAGCCCTAGCACAGATACGCAGTATTTT. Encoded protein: CASSMALLGSPSTDTQYF.

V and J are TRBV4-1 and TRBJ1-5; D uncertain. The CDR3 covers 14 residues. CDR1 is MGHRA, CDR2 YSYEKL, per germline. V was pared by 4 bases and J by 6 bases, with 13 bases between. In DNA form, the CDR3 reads TGCGCCAGCAGCCCTCCGAGGGCAGGTCAGCCCCAGCATTTT. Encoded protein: CASSPPRAGQPQHF.

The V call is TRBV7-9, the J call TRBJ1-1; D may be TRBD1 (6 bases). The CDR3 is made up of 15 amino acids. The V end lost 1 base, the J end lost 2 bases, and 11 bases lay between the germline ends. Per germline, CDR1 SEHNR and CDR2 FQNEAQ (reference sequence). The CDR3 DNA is TGTGCCAGCAGCTTAGTTACAGGGCTAAACACTGAAGCTTTCTTT. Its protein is CASSLVTGLNTEAFF. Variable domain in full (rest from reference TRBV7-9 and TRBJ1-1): DTGVSQNPRHKITKRGQNVTFRCDPISEHNRLYWYRQTLGQGPEFLTYFQNEAQLEKSRLLSDRFSAERPKGSFSTLEIQRTEQGDSAMYLCASSLVTGLNTEAFFGQGTRLTVV.

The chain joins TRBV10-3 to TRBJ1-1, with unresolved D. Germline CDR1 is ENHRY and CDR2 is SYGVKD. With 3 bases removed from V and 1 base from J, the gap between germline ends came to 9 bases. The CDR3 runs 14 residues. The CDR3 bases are TGTGCCATCAGTGATGTTACACAGAACACTGAAGCTTTCTTT. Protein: CAISDVTQNTEAFF.

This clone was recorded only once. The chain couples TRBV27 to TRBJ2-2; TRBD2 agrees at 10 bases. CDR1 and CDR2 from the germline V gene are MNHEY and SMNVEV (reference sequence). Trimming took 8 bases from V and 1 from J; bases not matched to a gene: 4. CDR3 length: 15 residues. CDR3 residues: CASGRTSGNTGELFF. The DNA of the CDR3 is TGTGCCAGCGGCAGGACTAGCGGGAACACCGGGGAGCTGTTTTTT.